Listed below are T cell receptor beta chains from one sample, sequenced in a study of identifying expanded T cells in peripheral blood. Repertoires were generated with immunoSEQ multiplex PCR, while TCRdb's copy carries only in-frame clones and drops some. The sample shows approximately 90,000 clones, roughly 90% of them seen only once. Sequenced sample: blood. The receptors were gathered from a person aged 18-70 years in good health. CDR3s include the opening cysteine and the closing phenylalanine or tryptophan. A D gene is named only where the DNA matches it firmly. Some rows mark clone size as missing; the rest say once, few, many or name a class of expanded clone.

clone size: NA; V gene: TRBV2; J gene: TRBJ2-3; D gene: NA; CDR3 protein: CASSEGAPDTQYF; CDR3 DNA: TGTGCCAGCAGTGAAGGGGCCCCAGATACGCAGTATTTT
clone size: once; V gene: TRBV21-1; J gene: TRBJ2-2; D gene: NA; CDR3 protein: CARASPAGELFF; CDR3 DNA: TGTGCCAGAGCCTCTCCGGCCGGGGAGCTGTTTTTT
clone size: NA; V gene: TRBV30; J gene: TRBJ2-1; D gene: NA; CDR3 protein: CAWSVLQGGEQFF; CDR3 DNA: TGTGCCTGGAGTGTACTTCAGGGGGGTGAGCAGTTCTTC
clone size: NA; V gene: TRBV10-1; J gene: TRBJ2-5; D gene: TRBD1; CDR3 protein: CASSEPTRQGAGETQYF; CDR3 DNA: TGCGCCAGCAGTGAGCCGACCCGACAGGGGGCTGGTGAGACCCAGTACTTC
clone size: few; V gene: TRBV19; J gene: TRBJ1-1; D gene: NA; CDR3 protein: CASSISQNTEAFF; CDR3 DNA: TGTGCCAGTAGTATAAGCCAGAACACTGAAGCTTTCTTT
clone size: NA; V gene: TRBV6-1; J gene: TRBJ2-5; D gene: TRBD2; CDR3 protein: CASSLTSGGQETQYF; CDR3 DNA: TGTGCCAGCAGTTTGACTAGCGGGGGGCAAGAGACCCAGTACTTC
clone size: NA; V gene: TRBV7-8; J gene: TRBJ2-7; D gene: NA; CDR3 protein: CASSRDGYEQYF; CDR3 DNA: TGTGCCAGCAGCCGAGACGGCTACGAGCAGTACTTC
clone size: NA; V gene: TRBV7-9; J gene: TRBJ2-2; D gene: NA; CDR3 protein: CASSSIHRNNTGELFF; CDR3 DNA: TGTGCCAGCAGCTCGATCCACAGGAATAACACCGGGGAGCTGTTTTTT
clone size: NA; V gene: TRBV2; J gene: TRBJ1-6; D gene: NA; CDR3 protein: CASSEELVLNNSPLHF; CDR3 DNA: TGTGCCAGCAGTGAAGAGTTGGTCTTAAATAATTCACCCCTCCACTTT
clone size: NA; V gene: TRBV2; J gene: TRBJ1-5; D gene: NA; CDR3 protein: CASSGRGGGQPQHF; CDR3 DNA: TGTGCCAGCAGTGGACGCGGGGGGGGACAGCCCCAGCATTTT
clone size: NA; V gene: TRBV9; J gene: TRBJ2-7; D gene: TRBD2; CDR3 protein: CASSVAGGTYEQYF; CDR3 DNA: TGTGCCAGCAGCGTAGCGGGGGGAACCTACGAGCAGTACTTC
clone size: once; V gene: TRBV7-3; J gene: TRBJ1-1; D gene: NA; CDR3 protein: CASSRQVNTEAFF; CDR3 DNA: TGTGCCAGCAGCCGACAGGTAAACACTGAAGCTTTCTTT
clone size: NA; V gene: TRBV7-8; J gene: TRBJ1-4; D gene: TRBD1; CDR3 protein: CASSVRGQTNEKLFF; CDR3 DNA: TGTGCCAGCAGCGTACGGGGACAGACTAATGAAAAACTGTTTTTT
clone size: NA; V gene: TRBV18; J gene: TRBJ2-7; D gene: NA; CDR3 protein: CASSTTGDEQYF; CDR3 DNA: TGTGCCAGCTCAACCACCGGAGACGAGCAGTACTTC
clone size: once; V gene: TRBV9; J gene: TRBJ2-3; D gene: TRBD2; CDR3 protein: CASSAETSASPTSTDTQYF; CDR3 DNA: TGTGCCAGCAGCGCCGAGACTAGCGCGTCACCTACTAGCACAGATACGCAGTATTTT
clone size: once; V gene: TRBV29-1; J gene: TRBJ1-2; D gene: NA; CDR3 protein: CSIRRGDDYGYTF; CDR3 DNA: TGCAGCATTCGTAGAGGGGACGACTATGGCTACACCTTC
clone size: few; V gene: TRBV6-5; J gene: TRBJ1-5; D gene: TRBD1; CDR3 protein: CASRTGVQPQHF; CDR3 DNA: TGTGCCAGCAGAACAGGGGTTCAGCCCCAGCATTTT
clone size: NA; V gene: TRBV28; J gene: TRBJ1-5; D gene: TRBD1; CDR3 protein: CASSTGTGVVQPQHF; CDR3 DNA: TGTGCCAGCAGCACAGGGACAGGGGTTGTTCAGCCCCAGCATTTT
clone size: NA; V gene: TRBV28; J gene: TRBJ1-5; D gene: NA; CDR3 protein: CASSSITQTEPQHF; CDR3 DNA: TGTGCCAGCAGTAGCATCACCCAGACGGAGCCCCAGCATTTT
clone size: NA; V gene: TRBV7-3; J gene: TRBJ1-2; D gene: TRBD1; CDR3 protein: CASSRDRGTGYTF; CDR3 DNA: TGTGCCAGCAGCCGCGACAGGGGGACGGGCTACACCTTC
clone size: NA; V gene: TRBV9; J gene: TRBJ1-2; D gene: NA; CDR3 protein: CASSPPETGRYGYTF; CDR3 DNA: TGTGCCAGCAGCCCACCGGAAACAGGGAGGTATGGCTACACCTTC
clone size: NA; V gene: TRBV5-5; J gene: TRBJ1-2; D gene: NA; CDR3 protein: CASSSGGDGGGYTF; CDR3 DNA: TGTGCCAGCAGCTCCGGAGGGGACGGGGGAGGCTACACCTTC
clone size: NA; V gene: TRBV30; J gene: TRBJ2-1; D gene: TRBD2; CDR3 protein: CAWSAGLAGGQDEQFF; CDR3 DNA: TGTGCCTGGAGTGCGGGACTAGCGGGGGGCCAGGATGAGCAGTTCTTC
clone size: NA; V gene: TRBV6-5; J gene: TRBJ2-5; D gene: NA; CDR3 protein: CASSSHPLDGKETQYF; CDR3 DNA: TGTGCCAGCAGTTCCCACCCCCTGGACGGAAAAGAGACCCAGTACTTC
clone size: NA; V gene: TRBV15; J gene: TRBJ2-7; D gene: NA; CDR3 protein: CATSRVDGYEQYF; CDR3 DNA: TGTGCCACCAGCAGAGTGGACGGTTACGAGCAGTACTTC
clone size: NA; V gene: TRBV5-8; J gene: TRBJ2-7; D gene: TRBD1; CDR3 protein: CASSPGRGQGPTYEQYF; CDR3 DNA: TGTGCCAGCAGCCCCGGAAGGGGACAGGGGCCTACCTACGAGCAGTACTTC
clone size: NA; V gene: TRBV30; J gene: TRBJ2-7; D gene: NA; CDR3 protein: CACAGRSSYEQYF; CDR3 DNA: TGTGCCTGTGCGGGACGCTCCTCCTACGAGCAGTACTTC
clone size: once; V gene: TRBV27; J gene: TRBJ2-2; D gene: NA; CDR3 protein: CASSIAYTGELFF; CDR3 DNA: TGTGCCAGCAGTATCGCTTACACCGGGGAGCTGTTTTTT
clone size: NA; V gene: TRBV5-4; J gene: TRBJ2-2; D gene: TRBD2; CDR3 protein: CASSSSGNTGELFF; CDR3 DNA: TGTGCCAGCAGCTCTAGCGGAAACACCGGGGAGCTGTTTTTT
clone size: NA; V gene: TRBV7-6; J gene: TRBJ1-2; D gene: TRBD1; CDR3 protein: CASSLESGGQGNYGYTF; CDR3 DNA: TGTGCCAGCAGCTTAGAGTCCGGGGGACAGGGGAACTATGGCTACACCTTC
clone size: NA; V gene: TRBV5-1; J gene: TRBJ1-1; D gene: NA; CDR3 protein: CASSSTLSGTEAFF; CDR3 DNA: TGCGCCAGCAGCTCCACATTAAGCGGCACTGAAGCTTTCTTT
clone size: NA; V gene: TRBV14; J gene: TRBJ1-1; D gene: TRBD1; CDR3 protein: CASSRTLQGSITFF; CDR3 DNA: TGTGCCAGCAGCCGAACCTTACAGGGGTCCATAACTTTCTTT
clone size: NA; V gene: TRBV21-1; J gene: TRBJ1-1; D gene: NA; CDR3 protein: CASSNTPHPGGVNTEAFF; CDR3 DNA: TGTGCCAGCAGCAACACCCCCCATCCAGGGGGCGTAAACACTGAAGCTTTCTTT
clone size: NA; V gene: TRBV2; J gene: TRBJ2-5; D gene: TRBD2; CDR3 protein: CASSEATSGGETQYF; CDR3 DNA: TGTGCCAGCAGTGAAGCTACTAGCGGGGGGGAGACCCAGTACTTC
clone size: NA; V gene: TRBV2; J gene: TRBJ1-6; D gene: NA; CDR3 protein: CASSEINSPLHF; CDR3 DNA: TGTGCCAGCAGCGAAATTAATTCACCCCTCCACTTT
clone size: NA; V gene: TRBV5-1; J gene: TRBJ2-7; D gene: NA; CDR3 protein: CASSSGLSYEQYF; CDR3 DNA: TGCGCCAGCAGCTCGGGCCTCTCCTACGAGCAGTACTTC
clone size: NA; V gene: TRBV12-2; J gene: TRBJ2-3; D gene: NA; CDR3 protein: CASRLAGQGNSTDTQYF; CDR3 DNA: TGTGCAAGTCGCTTAGCGGGACAGGGGAACTCCACAGATACGCAGTATTTT
clone size: NA; V gene: TRBV18; J gene: TRBJ1-2; D gene: NA; CDR3 protein: CASSPPLVKGRSGYTF; CDR3 DNA: TGTGCCAGCTCACCACCTTTGGTAAAGGGTCGGAGCGGCTACACCTTC
clone size: NA; V gene: TRBV10-2; J gene: TRBJ2-7; D gene: NA; CDR3 protein: CASRGELVYEQYF; CDR3 DNA: TGCGCCAGCAGAGGTGAACTGGTCTACGAGCAGTACTTC
clone size: few; V gene: TRBV10-3; J gene: TRBJ2-7; D gene: NA; CDR3 protein: CAISAGKTYEQYF; CDR3 DNA: TGTGCCATCAGTGCAGGGAAAACCTACGAGCAGTACTTC
clone size: NA; V gene: TRBV6-5; J gene: TRBJ2-7; D gene: NA; CDR3 protein: CASGAGHYEQYF; CDR3 DNA: TGTGCCAGCGGGGCAGGGCACTACGAGCAGTACTTC
clone size: NA; V gene: TRBV7-9; J gene: TRBJ2-7; D gene: NA; CDR3 protein: CASSLDGDLSEQYF; CDR3 DNA: TGTGCCAGCAGCTTAGACGGGGATCTCTCCGAGCAGTACTTC
clone size: NA; V gene: TRBV27; J gene: TRBJ2-1; D gene: TRBD2; CDR3 protein: CASTEGAGGRSYNEQFF; CDR3 DNA: TGTGCCAGCACCGAGGGTGCGGGAGGGCGCTCCTACAATGAGCAGTTCTTC
clone size: NA; V gene: TRBV11-2; J gene: TRBJ2-5; D gene: NA; CDR3 protein: CASTSGGLQETQYF; CDR3 DNA: TGTGCCAGCACCTCCGGGGGGCTCCAAGAGACCCAGTACTTC
clone size: NA; V gene: TRBV28; J gene: TRBJ1-2; D gene: NA; CDR3 protein: CASSLSGRAYGYTF; CDR3 DNA: TGTGCCAGCAGTTTATCGGGCAGGGCATATGGCTACACCTTC
clone size: once; V gene: TRBV9; J gene: TRBJ2-2; D gene: TRBD1; CDR3 protein: CASSVAATGYAGELFF; CDR3 DNA: TGTGCCAGCAGCGTAGCCGCGACAGGGTACGCAGGGGAGCTGTTTTTT
clone size: once; V gene: TRBV19; J gene: TRBJ2-6; D gene: TRBD1; CDR3 protein: CASMRDRGRASGANVLTF; CDR3 DNA: TGTGCCAGTATGCGGGACAGGGGGCGGGCCTCTGGGGCCAACGTCCTGACTTTC
clone size: once; V gene: TRBV4-1; J gene: TRBJ1-2; D gene: NA; CDR3 protein: CASSQGLSTLYGYTF; CDR3 DNA: TGCGCCAGCAGCCAAGGACTGTCAACCCTATATGGCTACACCTTC
clone size: NA; V gene: TRBV14; J gene: TRBJ2-1; D gene: TRBD2; CDR3 protein: CASRGGSYNEQFF; CDR3 DNA: TGTGCCAGCAGGGGGGGGTCCTACAATGAGCAGTTCTTC
clone size: NA; V gene: TRBV9; J gene: TRBJ2-1; D gene: TRBD2; CDR3 protein: CASSSPRPGGLGNEQFF; CDR3 DNA: TGTGCCAGCAGCTCCCCGCGGCCGGGAGGGTTAGGCAATGAGCAGTTCTTC
clone size: few; V gene: TRBV7-9; J gene: TRBJ2-1; D gene: NA; CDR3 protein: CASSLGASYNEQFF; CDR3 DNA: TGTGCCAGCAGCTTAGGGGCCAGCTACAATGAGCAGTTCTTC